These 14 T cell receptor beta chains were sequenced from one sample in a study of T-cell memory formation after mild COVID-19. TCRdb fed the 5' RACE reads into MiXCR, producing one record per CDR3 protein. The sample yields approximately 210,000 distinct CDR3 sequences, roughly 30% seen once. Sample: PBMCs or a T cell subset sorted from them (not recorded which). The receptors shown here come from an adult woman who had mild COVID-19 (a few samples of this study predate the infection). Cell type and time point are not known.

This sequence joins TRBV4-2 and TRBJ2-1; the D is unclear. Germline CDR1 LGHNA, CDR2 YNFKEQ. V was trimmed by 4 bases and J by 9 bases, leaving 10 bases between them. This CDR3 has 12 residues. Here the CDR3 reads CASSPLSGEQFF. CDR3 in DNA: TGTGCCAGCAGCCCCCTTTCGGGTGAGCAGTTCTTC.

This clonotype was seen a handful of times. The V call is TRBV7-2, the J call TRBJ2-7; D gene ambiguous. With 4 bases removed from V and 3 bases from J, the gap between germline ends came to 10 bases. CDR1 and CDR2 (germline): SGHTA, FQGNSA. The CDR3 contains 13 residues. Here the CDR3 DNA reads TGTGCCAGCAGCTATCCTAGAGACTACGAGCAGTACTTC. Translated, it gives CASSYPRDYEQYF.

V and J are TRBV3-1 and TRBJ2-7, with D perhaps TRBD2 (5 bases). Trimming removed 3 bases from V and 0 bases from J, with 18 bases in between. The germline CDR1 and CDR2 sequences are LGHDT and YNNKEL (reference sequence). This CDR3 is built from 17 residues. The CDR3 sequence is CASSQSGGSASSYEQYF. CDR3 sequence (DNA): TGTGCCAGCAGCCAGTCGGGTGGGAGCGCGAGCTCCTACGAGCAGTACTTC.

This clonotype was observed a few times. Germline and junction disagree at one end, which may indicate a read error. The chain carries TRBV3-1 and TRBJ2-7; D call uncertain. Germline V gives CDR1 LGHDT, CDR2 YNNKEL (reference sequence). CDR3 length equals 12 residues. For the CDR3, the DNA is TGTGCCAGCAGCCAAGCTGACTCCAGACGGTCCTTC. Amino acids: CASSQADSRRSF.

The genes are TRBV28 and TRBJ2-7; 7 positions agree with TRBD2. Germline V gene sequence: CDR1 MDHEN, CDR2 SYDVKM. There are 14 residues in the CDR3. CDR3 region: CASQRSGPTYEQYF. CDR3 nucleotide sequence: TGTGCGTCTCAGCGTAGCGGGCCGACCTACGAGCAGTACTTC.

This clonotype was seen more than once but under ten times. The chain employs TRBV6-5 and TRBJ2-3, with a possible D match to TRBD1 (7 bases). This CDR3 contains 12 residues. Germline assignment: CDR1 MNHEY and CDR2 SVGAGI. Trimming removed 11 bases at V and 2 bases at J, with 11 bases between. CDR3 loop: CAARGVTDTQYF. Here the CDR3 DNA reads TGTGCCGCCAGGGGGGTCACAGATACGCAGTATTTT.

This chain links TRBV7-2 with TRBJ2-7; D is possibly TRBD2 (6 bases). The CDR3 is 14 amino acids. CDR1 and CDR2 (germline): SGHTA, FQGNSA. V lost 2 bases and J 5 bases, leaving 13 bases between the germline ends. This CDR3 reads CASSLRPRGNEQYF. The CDR3 bases are TGTGCCAGCAGCTTACGTCCCCGCGGGAACGAGCAGTACTTC.

The chain links TRBV7-8 to TRBJ2-5, with D maybe TRBD1 (5 bases). The CDR3 has 16 residues. The germline V gene has CDR1 SGHVS and CDR2 FQNEAQ. V was shortened by 4 bases and J by 2 bases, with 17 bases between the two germline ends. CDR3: CASSSIAARTQETQYF. The CDR3 nucleotides are TGTGCCAGCAGCTCGATTGCGGCCAGGACACAAGAGACCCAGTACTTC.

This clonotype was detected a few times. The chain has TRBV29-1 and TRBJ2-7; 9 bases align to TRBD1. V lost 1 base, J lost 2 bases, and 6 bases stayed unmatched. Germline values: CDR1 SQVTM, CDR2 ANQGSEA. CDR3 length equals 15 residues. As DNA, the CDR3 is TGCAGCGTTGAAGGCAACGACAGGGGGACCTACGAGCAGTACTTC. As protein: CSVEGNDRGTYEQYF.

The chain links TRBV5-1 to TRBJ2-1; TRBD2 aligns across 10 bases. Germline V lookup: CDR1 SGHRS, CDR2 YFSETQ. The CDR3 runs 14 residues. With 2 bases clipped from V and 7 bases from J, the junction kept 3 bases outside the gene matches. CDR3 sequence reads: CASSLSSGGNEQFF. The CDR3 DNA sequence: TGCGCCAGCAGCTTATCTAGCGGGGGTAATGAGCAGTTCTTC. The variable domain in full, completed from reference TRBV5-1 and TRBJ2-1, reads KAGVTQTPRYLIKTRGQQVTLSCSPISGHRSVSWYQQTPGQGLQFLFEYFSETQRNKGNFPGRFSGRQFSNSRSEMNVSTLELGDSALYLCASSLSSGGNEQFFGPGTRLTVL.

The CDR3 DNA is TGTGCCAGCAGCGCCGGACAGAGCTCCTACAATGAGCAGTTCTTC. Residues: CASSAGQSSYNEQFF. This sequence joins TRBV7-6 and TRBJ2-1, with a weak D call TRBD1 (6 bases). Trimming removed 5 bases from V and 0 bases from J, with 11 bases in between. In germline, CDR1 is SGHVS, CDR2 FNYEAQ. There are 15 residues in the CDR3.

J is TRBJ2-3 and V is TRBV9; D is uncertain. Germline CDR1 reads SGDLS; CDR2 reads YYNGEE. Trimming removed 4 bases at V and 4 bases at J, with 13 bases between. The CDR3 loop spans 14 amino acids. The CDR3 DNA follows: TGTGCCAGCAGCCTTACCTCGATGCCAGATACGCAGTATTTT. Its translation is CASSLTSMPDTQYF.

The sample holds a few counts of this clonotype. The chain recombines TRBV5-1 with TRBJ1-2, with D unclear. The length of the CDR3 is 17 residues. Germline lookup yields CDR1 SGHRS and CDR2 YFSETQ. Trimming stripped 0 bases from V and 5 bases from J, with 20 bases between. In nucleotides, the CDR3 is TGCGCCAGCAGCTTGGAAGGAGGGTCCTACGTGATATATGGCTACACCTTC. This gives the protein CASSLEGGSYVIYGYTF.

J is TRBJ2-7 and V is TRBV18; D is possibly TRBD1 (5 bases). V was trimmed by 2 bases and J by 4 bases, leaving 12 bases between them. Germline CDR1 KGHSH, CDR2 LQKENI. This CDR3 has 14 residues. The CDR3 sequence is CASSPVTADYEQYF. The CDR3 DNA reads TGTGCCAGCTCACCAGTGACAGCTGATTACGAGCAGTACTTC.